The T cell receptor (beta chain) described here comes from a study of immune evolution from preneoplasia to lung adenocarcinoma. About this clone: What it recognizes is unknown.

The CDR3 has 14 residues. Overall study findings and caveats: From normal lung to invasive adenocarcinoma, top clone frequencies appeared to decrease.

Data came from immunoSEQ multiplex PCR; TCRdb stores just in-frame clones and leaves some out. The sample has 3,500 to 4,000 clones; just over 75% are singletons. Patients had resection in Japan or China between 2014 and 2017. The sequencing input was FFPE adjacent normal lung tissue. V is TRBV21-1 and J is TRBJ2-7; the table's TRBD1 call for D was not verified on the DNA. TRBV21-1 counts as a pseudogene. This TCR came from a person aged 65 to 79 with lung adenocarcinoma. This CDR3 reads CASSKKGTGDEQYF. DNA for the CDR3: TGTGCCAGCAGCAAGAAGGGCACAGGAGACGAGCAGTACTTC.